This is a list of T cell receptor beta chains from one sample in a study of vaccination effects on CD4 cells after COVID-19. Their recognized antigens are unknown. Some clones are missing from TCRdb's copy, which holds only in-frame ones; the method was immunoSEQ multiplex PCR. The sample gives tens of thousands of clones, approximately 75% of which show up once; less than 7.5% is in the top ten. Sequencing used CD4+ T cells from PBMCs cultured with HCoV-OC43 spike peptides, obtained before COVID-19 vaccination. These receptors were obtained from a human donor who received a COVID-19 vaccine. The CDR3 runs from the conserved cysteine through the conserved F or W. D genes are given only for firm matches. For some rows the clone size is stated as once, few or many, or as a class when expanded; others skip it.

-,TRBV9,TRBJ1-1,few,TGTGCCAGCAGCGTAGGAAGGAACACTGAAGCTTTCTTT,CASSVGRNTEAFF
TRBD2,TRBV5-1,TRBJ2-5,-,TGCGCCAGCAGCTTGACAGCGGGGGGGCCGGAGACCCAGTACTTC,CASSLTAGGPETQYF
-,TRBV19,TRBJ1-6,once,TGTGCCAGTAGGCCAAGCCGGGGTACTACCAATTCACCCCTCCACTTT,CASRPSRGTTNSPLHF
TRBD2,TRBV28,TRBJ2-5,-,TGTGCCAGCAGTTTTTTGGCGGGGGGTTCAGAGACCCAGTACTTC,CASSFLAGGSETQYF
TRBD1,TRBV3-1/TRBV3-2,TRBJ2-6,-,TGTGCCAGCAGCCAAGATGAGGGGGCACTAACTCGGGCCAACGTCCTGACTTTC,CASSQDEGALTRANVLTF
-,TRBV3-1/TRBV3-2,TRBJ2-2,-,TGTGCCAGCAGCCATGACAGACTGAACACCGGGGAGCTGTTTTTT,CASSHDRLNTGELFF
-,TRBV9,TRBJ2-3,-,TGTGCCAGCAGCGCAACCACCACAGATACGCAGTATTTT,CASSATTTDTQYF
TRBD2,TRBV6-1,TRBJ2-6,-,TGTGCCAGCAGTGAAGCGCTTCGGGGTAGCGGGGGGCTCGCCTTCTCTCACGTCCTGACTTTC,CASSEALRGSGGLAFSHVLTF
TRBD1,TRBV18,TRBJ2-1,-,TGTGCCAGCTCACAGAGGACAGGGCTAATCCTCTACAATGAGCAGTTCTTC,CASSQRTGLILYNEQFF
-,TRBV6-4,TRBJ2-5,once,TGTGCCAGCAGCCCCTCGGACCTCCGGACTGAGACCCAGTACTTC,CASSPSDLRTETQYF
-,TRBV5-1,TRBJ2-3,-,TGCGCCAGCAGCCTACTAACCTCAGATACGCAGTATTTT,CASSLLTSDTQYF
-,TRBV6-2/TRBV6-3,TRBJ2-2,-,TGTGCCAGCAGTCCCGGACAGAACCGACAGAACACCGGGGAGCTGTTTTTT,CASSPGQNRQNTGELFF
-,TRBV28,TRBJ2-3,-,TGTGCCAGCAGCAGGGACTCGGCCGTGAATGGGGATACGCAGTATTTT,CASSRDSAVNGDTQYF
TRBD1,TRBV6-1,TRBJ2-2,-,TGTGCCAGCAGTGAAAGACAGGGTAGGACCACCGGGGAGCTGTTTTTT,CASSERQGRTTGELFF
TRBD1,TRBV14,TRBJ2-6,-,TGTGCCAGCAGCTCTTTTACAGGGGACCACCGCGGGGCCAACGTCCTGACTTTC,CASSSFTGDHRGANVLTF
-,TRBV5-1,TRBJ1-5,-,TGCGCCAGCAGCTTGTGGGGGGGGGAGAACCAGCCCCAGCATTTT,CASSLWGGENQPQHF
TRBD2,TRBV19,TRBJ2-3,-,TGTGCCAGTAGTGTCAGACTAGCTAGCACAGATACGCAGTATTTT,CASSVRLASTDTQYF
TRBD1,TRBV20-1,TRBJ2-6,-,TGCAGTGCTAGTACAGGGGTACTCTCTGGGGCCAACGTCCTGACTTTC,CSASTGVLSGANVLTF
-,TRBV29-1,TRBJ2-2,-,TGCAGCGCCCACCCCGGGACTTTAACCGGGGAGCTGTTTTTT,CSAHPGTLTGELFF
-,TRBV9,TRBJ2-2,-,TGTGCCAGCAGCGTATCGCTCGGCGGGGAGCTGTTTTTT,CASSVSLGGELFF
TRBD1,TRBV2,TRBJ1-2,-,TGTGCCAGCAGTCCCCAGGGGGAACTCTATGGCTACACCTTC,CASSPQGELYGYTF
TRBD1,TRBV30,TRBJ2-1,few,TGTGCCTGGGAAACCGGGACAGGGGGCTGGAATGAGCAGTTCTTC,CAWETGTGGWNEQFF
TRBD1,TRBV2,TRBJ2-2,few,TGTGCCAGCAGGGACAGGGGATCGGCCGGGGAGCTGTTTTTT,CASRDRGSAGELFF
-,TRBV5-6,TRBJ1-1,-,TGTGCCAGCAGCTACTGGGACATACGAGGGACTGAAGCTTTCTTT,CASSYWDIRGTEAFF
TRBD1,TRBV18,TRBJ1-2,-,TGTGCCAGCTCACCCAGACAGGGGGACAACTATGGCTACACCTTC,CASSPRQGDNYGYTF
-,TRBV9,TRBJ2-3,-,TGTGCCAGCAGCGTAGCCCTGGATACGCAGTATTTT,CASSVALDTQYF
TRBD1,TRBV3-1/TRBV3-2,TRBJ2-1,-,TGTGCCAGCAGTTCCCCGGGACAGGGGGCCCTCAAATTTTACAATGAGCAGTTCTTC,CASSSPGQGALKFYNEQFF
-,TRBV2,TRBJ1-1,-,TGTGCCAGCAGTGAGCGGGAAACTGAAGCTTTCTTT,CASSERETEAFF
-,TRBV6-5,TRBJ1-6,-,TGTGCCAGCAGTTACTCCTTCGGGGGAGGCAATTCACCCCTCCACTTT,CASSYSFGGGNSPLHF
-,TRBV19,TRBJ1-2,few,TGTGCCAGTAGTCTTAGGGGGGACTACACCTTC,CASSLRGDYTF
-,TRBV6-6,TRBJ1-2,-,TGTGCCAGCAGTTATGGGCCAGGGGAGGGGGGCTACACCTTC,CASSYGPGEGGYTF
-,TRBV7-2,TRBJ1-6,-,TGTGCCAGCAGCTTAGGGGGCAGGACACCCCTCCACTTT,CASSLGGRTPLHF
-,TRBV13,TRBJ2-5,-,TGTGCCAGCAGTTCTAGGGTAAAAGAGACCCAGTACTTC,CASSSRVKETQYF
TRBD1,TRBV5-1,TRBJ1-1,-,TGCGCCAGCAGCTTGGCGGCAGGGGGTACTGAAGCTTTCTTT,CASSLAAGGTEAFF
-,TRBV5-4,TRBJ1-6,-,TGTGCCAGCAGCTTGGGGACAGTTAATTCACCCCTCCACTTT,CASSLGTVNSPLHF
-,TRBV2,TRBJ2-5,-,TGTGCCAGCAGTGAGCCCTTAGGGACTTCCCAAGAGACCCAGTACTTC,CASSEPLGTSQETQYF
-,TRBV5-1,TRBJ2-5,-,TGCGCCAGCAGCTTGGAGGGATCAGAGACCCAGTACTTC,CASSLEGSETQYF
-,TRBV19,TRBJ1-4,few,TGTGCCAGTAAGAATGGACAAATTAATGAAAAACTGTTTTTT,CASKNGQINEKLFF
TRBD1,TRBV24-1,TRBJ2-2,-,TGTGCCACCAGTGATGGGCCCAGGGGGTCGAACACCGGGGAGCTGTTTTTT,CATSDGPRGSNTGELFF
-,TRBV28,TRBJ2-5,-,TGTGCCAGCAGTTTATTGGGGGCACAGACCCAAGAGACCCAGTACTTC,CASSLLGAQTQETQYF
TRBD1,TRBV19,TRBJ1-2,few,TGTGCCAGTAGTATTCTCGGGACAGGGGGCAACTATGGCTACACCTTC,CASSILGTGGNYGYTF
-,TRBV7-9,TRBJ2-6,-,TGTGCCAGCAGCGTCCGGGACAAGACCCCCTCTGGGGCCAACGTCCTGACTTTC,CASSVRDKTPSGANVLTF
-,TRBV19,TRBJ1-1,-,TGTGCCAGTAGTTTCCTGGGACCACGGTTGGCTGAAGCTTTCTTT,CASSFLGPRLAEAFF
TRBD2,TRBV7-2,TRBJ2-1,-,TGTGCCAGCATTCTCCAGCGGGGGGGCGGGGAGCAGTTCTTC,CASILQRGGGEQFF
TRBD1,TRBV6-6,TRBJ1-3,-,TGTGCCAGCAGTACAACAGGGGTGGGAAACACCATATATTTT,CASSTTGVGNTIYF
-,TRBV7-2,TRBJ2-3,-,TGTGCCAGCAGGGGGGGGCCGAGCACAGATACGCAGTATTTT,CASRGGPSTDTQYF
-,TRBV30,TRBJ1-1,-,TGTGCCTGGAGTGTACGGGGCAGGGTAAATTCGAACACTGAAGCTTTCTTT,CAWSVRGRVNSNTEAFF
-,TRBV18,TRBJ2-6,-,TGTGCCAGCTCACCAAACCTTTCTGGGGCCAACGTCCTGACTTTC,CASSPNLSGANVLTF
TRBD1,TRBV19,TRBJ2-6,-,TGTGCCAGTAGTCCGGGGGACAGGTCTGGGGCCAACGTCCTGACTTTC,CASSPGDRSGANVLTF
-,TRBV19,TRBJ1-2,-,TGTGCCAGTAGTATAGCGGCTCAGGGAAGGTCGACTAACTATGGCTACACCTTC,CASSIAAQGRSTNYGYTF
-,TRBV24-1,TRBJ2-5,-,TGTGCCACCAGTGATTCCGGGGGTGCTAGTATAGAGACCCAGTACTTC,CATSDSGGASIETQYF